The 29 T cell receptor beta chains given below trace back to one sample, sequenced in a study of cytomegalovirus exposure and HLA in healthy donors. In the PCR, 60 Vbeta and 13 Jbeta primers were used. Produced via immunoSEQ multiplex PCR; TCRdb's table is partial and in-frame only. The table lists 100,000 to 150,000 clones, 80% of them singletons, with 3% to 4% in the top ten. The specimen was PBMCs. These receptors were obtained from a male donor in good health and CMV-seronegative.

The chain joins TRBV2 to TRBJ1-3; the match to TRBD1 covers 7 bases. The germline V gene encodes CDR1 SNHLY and CDR2 FYNNEI. The CDR3 has 14 residues. The V and J ends lost 6 bases and 4 bases, in that order; junction bases with no gene match: 6. CDR3 region: CASSNTGAGNTIYF. CDR3 bases: TGTGCCAGCAGCAACACAGGGGCCGGAAACACCATATATTTT.

The V gene is TRBV5-1, the J gene TRBJ1-1; D is uncertain. This CDR3 has 15 residues. Germline CDR1 reads SGHRS; CDR2 reads YFSETQ. The ends were cut back, 1 base at V and 3 bases at J, with 13 bases in the middle. The CDR3 is CASSLLSSGDTEAFF. The CDR3 DNA is TGCGCCAGCAGCTTGCTATCTTCCGGGGACACTGAAGCTTTCTTT.

This chain connects TRBV5-1 to TRBJ2-7; 9 nucleotides agree with TRBD2. The CDR3 runs 17 residues. CDR1 is SGHRS, CDR2 YFSETQ, per germline. Unmatched junction bases numbered 13, after V lost 2 bases and J lost 4 bases. The CDR3 here is CASSFGREGPRQYEQYF. CDR3 coding DNA: TGCGCCAGCAGCTTTGGGCGGGAGGGTCCCCGCCAATACGAGCAGTACTTC.

This clone was seen a single time. The chain employs TRBV4-2 and TRBJ2-2; 9 positions agree with TRBD1. From germline, CDR1 is LGHNA and CDR2 YNFKEQ. Trimming at V came to 0 bases and at J to 5 bases, leaving 4 bases not matched to a gene. This CDR3 contains 16 residues. CDR3 loop: CASSQDQTGGTGELFF. The CDR3 nucleotides are TGTGCCAGCAGCCAAGATCAGACAGGGGGAACCGGGGAGCTGTTTTTT.

The chain is built from TRBV27 and TRBJ1-3, with D possibly being TRBD1 (5 bases). Trimming took off 3 bases at V and 5 bases at J, with 14 bases between the two ends. CDR1 and CDR2 (germline): MNHEY, SMNVEV (reference sequence). The CDR3 loop spans 15 amino acids. The CDR3 here is CASSFKFGGRNTIYF. CDR3 nucleotide sequence: TGTGCCAGCAGTTTCAAATTCGGGGGGAGAAACACCATATATTTT.

This clone was seen only once. The chain combines TRBV5-1 with TRBJ2-4; tentatively, D is TRBD1 (6 bases). Germline V gene data show CDR1 as SGHRS and CDR2 as YFSETQ. The CDR3 length is 16 residues. Trimming stripped 0 bases from V and 3 bases from J, with 13 bases between. CDR3 bases: TGCGCCAGCAGCTTGGAGTTGGGACAAGGCAAAAACATTCAGTACTTC. Its protein product is CASSLELGQGKNIQYF.

Remarks on this clone: One junction end does not reproduce the germline sequence, and a read error may be involved. V and J are TRBV30 and TRBJ2-4; 9 bases align to TRBD1. This CDR3 spans 16 amino acids. Germline-derived CDR1 and CDR2 are GTSNPN and SVGIG (reference sequence). In nucleotides, the CDR3 is TGTGCCTGGGACCGAGGGACAGGGAGGGCCAAAAACAGTCAGTACTTC. As protein: CAWDRGTGRAKNSQYF.

The gene calls are TRBV6-5 and TRBJ2-2, with D possibly matching TRBD1 (6 bases). Germline assignment: CDR1 MNHEY and CDR2 SVGAGI. V dropped 5 bases and J dropped 4 bases, with 11 bases sitting between them. This CDR3 has 14 residues. CDR3 region: CASSTLGATGELFF. Written as DNA, the CDR3 is TGTGCCAGCAGTACTCTGGGGGCCACCGGGGAGCTGTTTTTT.

On this clone: At one end the junction does not follow the germline gene, possibly because of a read error. This chain links TRBV30 with TRBJ1-5, with D possibly matching TRBD1 (5 bases). The CDR3 sequence is 13 residues long. Germline V gives CDR1 GTSNPN, CDR2 SVGIG (reference sequence). CDR3 sequence reads: CAGGVKGNQPQHF. CDR3 nucleotide sequence: TGTGCCGGAGGGGTGAAGGGCAACCAGCCCCAGCATTTT.

The chain links TRBV7-9 to TRBJ1-2; 11 nucleotides align to TRBD1. The germline V gene has CDR1 SEHNR and CDR2 FQNEAQ (reference sequence). Trimming at V came to 5 bases and at J to 6 bases, leaving 5 bases not matched to a gene. This CDR3 is built from 14 residues. Here the CDR3 reads CASSRTGGSNGYTF. In DNA, the CDR3 is TGTGCCAGCAGCAGGACAGGGGGCTCGAATGGCTACACCTTC.

J is TRBJ2-3 and V is TRBV30, with 7 bases aligning to TRBD2. The CDR3 runs 14 residues. CDR1 is GTSNPN and CDR2 is SVGIG in the germline V gene (reference sequence). V lost 2 bases to trimming and J lost 2 bases; unmatched junction nucleotides: 4. CDR3 sequence (DNA): TGTGCCTGGAGTTCCGGACTAGACACAGATACGCAGTATTTT. Protein: CAWSSGLDTDTQYF.

This clone was seen a single time. The chain links TRBV30 to TRBJ2-5; 10 nucleotides agree with TRBD2. V was pared by 1 base and J by 7 bases, with 9 bases of the junction left unmatched. CDR3 length equals 15 residues. The germline gives CDR1 GTSNPN, CDR2 SVGIG (reference sequence). CDR3 sequence: CAWSELAGVAVTQYF. CDR3 DNA sequence: TGTGCCTGGAGTGAGCTAGCGGGAGTTGCGGTGACCCAGTACTTC. Filled out from reference TRBV30 and TRBJ2-5, the complete variable domain reads SQTIHQWPATLVQPVGSPLSLECTVEGTSNPNLYWYRQAAGRGLQLLFYSVGIGQISSEVPQNLSASRPQDRQFILSSKKLLLSDSGFYLCAWSELAGVAVTQYFGPGTRLLVL.

This clone came up a few times. This chain connects TRBV19 to TRBJ2-4; 10 nucleotides line up with TRBD1. The CDR3 consists of 17 residues. Germline CDR1 LNHDA, CDR2 SQIVND (reference sequence). The junction had 13 bases not matched to a gene; V was cut back by 11 bases and J by 0 bases. The chain's CDR3 is CASQPGQGKVAKNIQYF. The CDR3 DNA reads as TGTGCCTCCCAACCGGGACAGGGGAAGGTAGCCAAAAACATTCAGTACTTC.

The V gene is TRBV14, the J gene TRBJ2-1; D is perhaps TRBD2 (6 bases). This CDR3 has 15 residues. Looked up from germline, CDR1 is SGHDN and CDR2 is FVKESK. Trimming took off 2 bases at V and 6 bases at J, with 14 bases between the two ends. CDR3 in DNA: TGTGCCAGCAGCCAAACCCCGGGACTCCGCAATGAGCAGTTCTTC. Residues: CASSQTPGLRNEQFF.

V usage is TRBV2 and J usage is TRBJ1-2, with D perhaps TRBD1 (5 bases). From germline, CDR1 is SNHLY and CDR2 FYNNEI. The V end was cut by 7 bases, the J end by 9 bases, with 15 bases between. CDR3 size: 12 residues. The CDR3 is CASMGGVVSYTF. The DNA for the CDR3 is TGTGCCAGCATGGGAGGGGTTGTCAGCTACACCTTC.

CDR3 nucleotide sequence: TGTGCCAGCAGCGTAGATGGCGGAACCTACGAGCAGTACTTC. Its protein product is CASSVDGGTYEQYF. V gene TRBV9 combines with J gene TRBJ2-7; D is uncertain. Trimming pared 0 bases from V and 2 bases from J, leaving 9 bases between. This CDR3 contains 14 residues. Germline V gives CDR1 SGDLS, CDR2 YYNGEE.

This chain connects TRBV30 to TRBJ2-7; the match to TRBD1 covers 10 bases. The CDR3 contains 15 residues. Unmatched junction bases numbered 15, after V lost 7 bases and J lost 6 bases. The germline CDR1 and CDR2 sequences are GTSNPN and SVGIG (reference sequence). The CDR3 DNA sequence: TGTGCCTTTAGAACCGGGACAGGGGTCTCTCGCGAGCAGTACTTC. Translated, it gives CAFRTGTGVSREQYF.

The chain joins TRBV5-5 to TRBJ1-3; D is undetermined. V was shortened by 0 bases and J by 0 bases, with 4 bases between the two germline ends. Per the germline V gene, CDR1 is SGHKS and CDR2 is YYEKEE (reference sequence). The CDR3 consists of 14 residues. The CDR3 region has the DNA TGTGCCAGCAGCTTGGGGCTCTCTGGAAACACCATATATTTT. It is translated as CASSLGLSGNTIYF. Together with reference TRBV5-5 and TRBJ1-3, the CDR3 gives the full variable domain: DAGVTQSPTHLIKTRGQQVTLRCSPISGHKSVSWYQQVLGQGPQFIFQYYEKEERGRGNFPDRFSARQFPNYSSELNVNALLLGDSALYLCASSLGLSGNTIYFGEGSWLTVV.

The chain joins TRBV19 to TRBJ2-5, with D perhaps TRBD1 (5 bases). The last part of the DNA fits TRBJ2-7 better; the J call may be wrong. CDR3 size: 13 residues. Germline V lookup: CDR1 LNHDA, CDR2 SQIVND (reference sequence). The CDR3 nucleotides read TGTGCCAGTAGTAATACAGGCTCCTACGAGCAGTACTTC. Translation: CASSNTGSYEQYF.

This clone was seen only once. This CDR3 is also generated by other DNA sequences in the sample. J is TRBJ1-5 and V is TRBV6-1, with TRBD1 matching 8 bases. Germline CDR1 and CDR2: MNHNS and SASEGT. V was clipped by 0 bases and J by 7 bases; unmatched bases: 11. This CDR3 comprises 17 residues. The DNA for the CDR3 is TGTGCCAGCAGTGAAGCGCTAGGACAGGGAACCAACCAGCCCCAGCATTTT. This gives the protein CASSEALGQGTNQPQHF.

The V call is TRBV5-1, the J call TRBJ2-7, with TRBD1 matching over 10 bases. This CDR3 is built from 14 residues. V shed 3 bases and J 7 bases; nucleotides not matched to a gene: 7. Germline V CDR1 and CDR2: SGHRS, YFSETQ. This CDR3 is CASSSTGQGREQYF. DNA of the CDR3: TGCGCCAGCAGCTCTACGGGACAGGGGAGGGAGCAGTACTTC.

This chain uses TRBV5-5 with TRBJ2-1, with TRBD1 identical over 9 bases. CDR3 length equals 13 residues. V lost 4 bases to trimming and J lost 14 bases; unmatched junction nucleotides: 10. Germline CDR1 reads SGHKS; CDR2 reads YYEKEE (reference sequence). In DNA form, the CDR3 reads TGTGCCAGCAGCCAAGACCTGGGACAGGGTGAGTTCTTC. It encodes CASSQDLGQGEFF.

The rearrangement uses TRBV4-1 and TRBJ2-1, with a possible D match to TRBD1 (5 bases). V was shortened by 0 bases and J by 9 bases, with 15 bases between the two germline ends. Germline CDR1 MGHRA, CDR2 YSYEKL. CDR3 length: 15 amino acids. CDR3 bases: TGCGCCAGCAGCCAAGATAGTCTGGGGCTGGTTGAGCAGTTCTTC. This translates into CASSQDSLGLVEQFF.

The chain recombines TRBV5-1 with TRBJ2-5; tentatively, D is TRBD2 (6 bases). The V gene lost 3 bases and the J gene lost 4 bases, with 16 bases spanning the gap. The CDR3 runs to 15 residues. Germline CDR1 and CDR2: SGHRS and YFSETQ. The CDR3 DNA follows: TGCGCCAGCAGCTCCCGGCGGGGACTTAGAGAGACCCAGTACTTC. Amino acids: CASSSRRGLRETQYF.

This chain links TRBV16 with TRBJ1-2; unclear D gene. CDR1 is KGHSY, CDR2 FQNENV, per germline. V gave up 0 bases and J gave up 4 bases, with 6 bases separating them. CDR3 length equals 13 residues. The CDR3 here is CASSQSGSYGYTF. As DNA, the CDR3 is TGTGCCAGCAGCCAATCGGGGAGCTATGGCTACACCTTC.

The CDR3, as DNA: TGTGCCAGCTCACCGCGCTCCAGCGACGGGGAGCTGTTTTTT. Protein sequence: CASSPRSSDGELFF. This chain joins TRBV18 and TRBJ2-2; D gene unclear. The CDR3 extends over 14 amino acids. Germline CDR1 KGHSH, CDR2 LQKENI. V was pared by 3 bases and J by 7 bases, with 12 bases between.

This chain connects TRBV2 to TRBJ2-1, with D tentatively TRBD2 (6 bases). The CDR3 totals 13 residues. Germline CDR1 reads SNHLY; CDR2 reads FYNNEI. Trimming pared 2 bases from V and 4 bases from J, leaving 6 bases between. CDR3 sequence: CASSEREYNEQFF. CDR3 coding DNA: TGTGCCAGCAGTGAACGGGAGTACAATGAGCAGTTCTTC.

As to this clone: An end of the junction does not agree with germline; a read error may underlie this. The sample contains more than one DNA sequence encoding this CDR3. This chain joins TRBV5-1 and TRBJ2-5; TRBD1 agrees at 9 bases. The CDR3 is 14 residues long. CDR1 and CDR2 from the germline V gene are SGHRS and YFSETQ. CDR3 region: CASSGTGPFETQYF. CDR3 coding DNA: TGTGCCAGCAGCGGGACAGGGCCCTTCGAGACCCAGTACTTC.

V is TRBV14 and J is TRBJ2-3, with unresolved D. The CDR3 totals 15 residues. Germline CDR1 and CDR2: SGHDN and FVKESK. Trimming cost V 2 bases and J 2 bases, with 11 bases left between them. CDR3 nucleotide sequence: TGTGCCAGCAGCCAAAGGCGGTCCCCCACAGATACGCAGTATTTT. Protein sequence: CASSQRRSPTDTQYF.